The source of this T cell receptor (beta chain) is a study of glioma-infiltrating T cells after dendritic cell vaccination. The protocol was immunoSEQ multiplex PCR, while the TCRdb copy is restricted to in-frame clones and leaves out a portion. The sample holds roughly 90,000 clones, 65% to 90% seen once. Germline V gene data show CDR1 as LNHDA and CDR2 as SQIVND (reference sequence). Germline trimming cut 4 bases from V and 7 bases from J; bases unmatched to any gene: 2. The CDR3 has 15 residues. Specimen: blood, collected before dendritic cell vaccination. This rearrangement joins TRBV19 to TRBJ2-1; TRBD2 matches 15 bases. The receptor comes from a human donor with glioblastoma. The CDR3, as DNA: TGTGCCAGTAGTAAGGGACTAGCGGGAGGTAATGAGCAGTTCTTC. As protein: CASSKGLAGGNEQFF.